This TCR beta chain was sequenced during a study of siplizumab effects on memory and regulatory T cells. Profiled with immunoSEQ multiplex PCR; TCRdb holds only in-frame clones, not every one. The sample records 75,000 to 100,000 clones, about 93% being singletons. This clone has just one count. This clonotype originated in a human donor in good health. The sequenced sample consisted of non-Treg CD4+ T cells sorted from blood.

The CDR3 DNA follows: TGTGCCAGCAGCTCCAACGGGGGACAGGGGTTTAGTGGCTACACCTTC. It yields the protein CASSSNGGQGFSGYTF. The rearrangement links TRBV7-2 to TRBJ1-2; the match to TRBD1 covers 10 bases. There are 16 residues in the CDR3. V shed 4 bases and J 7 bases; nucleotides not matched to a gene: 12. The germline gives CDR1 SGHTA, CDR2 FQGNSA.